Each of the 10 T cell receptor beta chains below was sequenced from the same sample in a study of T cell repertoires in cytomegalovirus infection. TCRdb re-derived calls from the reads in MiXCR, one entry per CDR3 protein. The table shows approximately 180,000 distinct CDR3 sequences, with roughly a fifth occurring only once. Sequencing was done on a sample of PBMCs. The source of these receptors is a human donor in good health (CMV status not recorded). Some clones in this sample may be carry-over from other donors' samples.

This clonotype was seen ten or more times. V is TRBV28 and J is TRBJ1-5; D gene unclear. CDR1 and CDR2 from the germline V gene are MDHEN and SYDVKM. The CDR3 is 14 amino acids. V was trimmed by 2 bases and J by 1 base, leaving 6 bases between them. This CDR3 is CASSLRVSNQPQHF. In DNA, the CDR3 is TGTGCCAGCAGTTTAAGGGTGAGCAATCAGCCCCAGCATTTT.

This chain connects TRBV29-1 to TRBJ1-2; maybe TRBD1 (5 bases). CDR3 size: 11 residues. V was shortened by 6 bases and J by 6 bases, with 11 bases between the two germline ends. CDR1 SQVTM and CDR2 ANQGSEA come from the germline V gene. CDR3 nucleotide sequence: TGCAGCGTCGGGATGGGGGATGGCTACACCTTC. Translating it yields CSVGMGDGYTF.

V gene TRBV4-1 combines with J gene TRBJ2-3; possible D gene TRBD2, 5 bases. The CDR3 sequence is 16 residues long. The germline CDR1 and CDR2 sequences are MGHRA and YSYEKL. The germline V and J ends were trimmed by 0 bases and 7 bases, with 17 bases remaining between them. The CDR3 protein is CASSQDPGSSKNTQYF. In nucleotides, the CDR3 is TGCGCCAGCAGCCAAGATCCGGGAAGTAGTAAAAATACGCAGTATTTT.

DNA of the CDR3: TGTGCCGTCGGGACAGGGGATCAGCCCCAGCATTTT. It translates to CAVGTGDQPQHF. The V call is TRBV10-3, the J call TRBJ1-5, with TRBD1 matching over 10 bases. This CDR3 region has 12 residues. Trimming cost V 11 bases and J 5 bases; bases outside gene matches: 3. CDR1 and CDR2 (germline): ENHRY, SYGVKD.

This clonotype was counted ten times or more. V usage is TRBV6-5 and J usage is TRBJ1-1; 7 nucleotides align to TRBD1. The germline CDR1 and CDR2 sequences are MNHEY and SVGAGI. V trimming: 6 bases; J trimming: 1 base; junction bases outside the gene matches: 11. CDR3 length: 16 residues. The CDR3 protein is CASSRGGRLGNTEAFF. The CDR3 region has the DNA TGTGCCAGCAGCAGAGGGGGCAGATTGGGGAACACTGAAGCTTTCTTT.

The V and J genes are TRBV6-8 and TRBJ2-5; 8 nucleotides align to TRBD2. With 6 bases clipped from V and 2 bases from J, the junction kept 8 bases outside the gene matches. Germline lookup yields CDR1 MNHGY and CDR2 SAAAGT. The CDR3 spans 15 residues. The CDR3 protein is CASRVGLGVQETQYF. The CDR3 DNA follows: TGTGCCAGCAGGGTGGGACTAGGGGTACAAGAGACCCAGTACTTC.

This sequence joins TRBV6-2 or TRBV6-3 and TRBJ1-1; no reliable D call. CDR3 length: 15 residues. Trimming shortened V by 6 bases and J by 1 base, and 15 bases separated the two germline ends. Looked up from germline, CDR1 is MNHEY and CDR2 is SVGEGT. The CDR3, as DNA: TGTGCCAGCAGGGGAGCTGATTGGAGGAACACTGAAGCTTTCTTT. Translation gives CASRGADWRNTEAFF.

The sample holds a few counts of this clonotype. The J gene is TRBJ2-1, the V gene TRBV7-3; 9 bases are a match to TRBD2. Trimming removed 3 bases from V and 1 base from J; junction bases left unmatched: 16. CDR1 is SGHTA and CDR2 is FQGTGA in the germline V gene. The CDR3 is made up of 20 amino acids. The CDR3 bases are TGTGCCAGCAGCTTCCCCAAAGCGGGAGGAGTACATGGTTCCTACAATGAGCAGTTCTTC. Translating it yields CASSFPKAGGVHGSYNEQFF.

This clonotype was counted a few times. The chain is built from TRBV11-2 and TRBJ2-1; either TRBD1 or TRBD2 may fit D (5 bases each). V was trimmed by 3 bases and J by 5 bases, leaving 17 bases between them. The CDR3 length is 16 residues. Germline-derived CDR1 and CDR2 are SGHAT and FQNNGV. CDR3 nucleotide sequence: TGTGCCAGCAGCTTCGAGGGGCTATACGGGAACAATGAGCAGTTCTTC. Its translation is CASSFEGLYGNNEQFF.

J is TRBJ1-4 and V is TRBV6-2 or TRBV6-3; TRBD1 might be the D (5 bases). CDR3 length: 15 amino acids. CDR1 and CDR2 (germline): MNHEY, SVGEGT. Trimming took off 1 base at V and 7 bases at J, with 13 bases between the two ends. The CDR3 DNA is TGTGCCAGCAGTTACTGGGGCAAAGGAGCTGAAAAACTGTTTTTT. It encodes CASSYWGKGAEKLFF.